This TCR beta chain is from a study of T-cell memory formation after mild COVID-19. Study results and limitations: Contracting CD4+ clones were located mainly in CM and EM, and CD8+ clones in EMRA.

This clonotype was picked up a small number of times. Its antigen remains unidentified. TCRdb fed the 5' RACE reads into MiXCR, producing one record per CDR3 protein. The sample records more than 250,000 distinct CDR3 sequences, around 15% being singletons. From germline, CDR1 is PRHDT and CDR2 FYEKMQ (reference sequence). The V end was cut by 0 bases, the J end by 4 bases, with 7 bases between. The CDR3 is 14 residues long. Sequences were obtained from PBMCs or a T cell subset sorted from them (not recorded which). The V gene is TRBV13, the J gene TRBJ1-5; no firm D call. The receptor was isolated from a man in his late teens or twenties who had mild COVID-19 (a few samples of this study predate the infection). Cell type and time point are not known. The CDR3 region is CASSLGAVNQPQHF. The CDR3 bases are TGTGCCAGCAGCTTAGGCGCAGTAAATCAGCCCCAGCATTTT.